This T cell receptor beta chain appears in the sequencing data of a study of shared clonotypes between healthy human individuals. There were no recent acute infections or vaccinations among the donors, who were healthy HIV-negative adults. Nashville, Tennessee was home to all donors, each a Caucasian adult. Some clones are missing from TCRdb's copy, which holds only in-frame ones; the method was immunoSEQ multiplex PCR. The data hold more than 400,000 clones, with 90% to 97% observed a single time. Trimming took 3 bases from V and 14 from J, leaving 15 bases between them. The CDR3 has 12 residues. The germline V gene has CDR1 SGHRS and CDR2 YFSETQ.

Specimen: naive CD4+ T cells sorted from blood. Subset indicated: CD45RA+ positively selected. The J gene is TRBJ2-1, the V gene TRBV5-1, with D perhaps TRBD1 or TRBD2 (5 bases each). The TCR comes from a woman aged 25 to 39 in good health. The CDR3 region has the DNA TGCGCCAGCAGCTCGGGCCGTGAGGGGAAGTTCTTC. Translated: CASSSGREGKFF. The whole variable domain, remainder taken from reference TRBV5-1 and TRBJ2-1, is KAGVTQTPRYLIKTRGQQVTLSCSPISGHRSVSWYQQTPGQGLQFLFEYFSETQRNKGNFPGRFSGRQFSNSRSEMNVSTLELGDSALYLCASSSGREGKFFGPGTRLTVL.